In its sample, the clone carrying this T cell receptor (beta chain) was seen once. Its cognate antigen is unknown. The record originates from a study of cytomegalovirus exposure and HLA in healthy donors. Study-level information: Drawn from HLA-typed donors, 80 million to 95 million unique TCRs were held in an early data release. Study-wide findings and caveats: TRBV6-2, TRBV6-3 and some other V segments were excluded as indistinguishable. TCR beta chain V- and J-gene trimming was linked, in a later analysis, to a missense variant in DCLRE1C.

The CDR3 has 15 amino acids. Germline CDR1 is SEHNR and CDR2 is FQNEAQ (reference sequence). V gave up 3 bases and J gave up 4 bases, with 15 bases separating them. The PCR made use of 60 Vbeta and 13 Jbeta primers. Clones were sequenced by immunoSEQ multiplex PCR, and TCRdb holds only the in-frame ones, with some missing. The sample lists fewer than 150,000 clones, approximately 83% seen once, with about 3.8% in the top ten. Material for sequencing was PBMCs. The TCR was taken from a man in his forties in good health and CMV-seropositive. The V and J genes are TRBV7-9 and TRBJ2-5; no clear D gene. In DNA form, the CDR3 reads TGTGCCAGCAGCTTCTCCCTGCAGTACCCAGAGACCCAGTACTTC. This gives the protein CASSFSLQYPETQYF.